This T cell receptor (beta chain) appears in the sequencing data of a study of cytomegalovirus exposure and HLA in healthy donors. Broader study findings: According to a later analysis, TCR clusters from the first cohort tended to co-occur in the roughly 110 validation repertoires. Three of the chains that were CMV-associated were confirmed in vitro to be specific for CMV antigens. Rare sequences made up most TCRs, while some public TCRs were found in many donors. With high specificity and sensitivity, the classifier reportedly diagnosed cytomegalovirus status.

Repertoires were generated with immunoSEQ multiplex PCR, while TCRdb's copy carries only in-frame clones and drops some. The data contain approximately 190,000 clones, roughly 88% of them singletons. This clone has just a few counts. No antigen is known for it. The source of this sequence is a woman in her 30s in good health and CMV-seropositive. Sequencing used PBMCs.

CDR3 bases: TGTGCCAGCAGTTACTCAAGTTTTGGCCAGCCCCAGCATTTT. Translating gives CASSYSSFGQPQHF. The V and J genes are TRBV6-5 and TRBJ1-5; D is unclear. Germline V CDR1 and CDR2: MNHEY, SVGAGI. The CDR3 covers 14 residues. V gave up 0 bases and J gave up 7 bases, with 10 bases separating them.